This TCR beta chain appears in the sequencing data of a study of blood T cell repertoires in COVID-19 (TCRdb year 2020). The study in broad terms: Collaborator samples came from the United States, Italy and Spain and covered acute and convalescent phases of COVID-19. Nearly every sample came with metadata listing a de-identified subject ID, COVID-19 status, age in years and sex. The material from the prospective study consisted of cDNA or gDNA derived from T cells, B-cell-depleted T cells, or PBMCs. The repertoires were released in a freely available public database intended as a resource for research on the immune response to SARS-CoV-2. Where available, HLA class I and class II types were taken from metadata supplied by the sample provider and were not determined by assay-based typing. Deeply sampled blood TCRbeta repertoires from subjects exposed to, actively infected with, or recovered from COVID-19 were included in the dataset. Samples were obtained from the ongoing ImmuneRACE study (first 160 participants) and from over a thousand subjects provided by 6 global collaborators.

What the study reported, not specific to this receptor: How much clinical and demographic metadata was included differed by source and by participant, and the metadata was provided uncurated.

The CDR3 has 13 amino acids, counting the end cysteine and phenylalanine. The kept DNA is CDR3 alone, 39 bases in frame from the first base. The germline V gene provides CDR1 LGHNA and CDR2 YSLEER. The V end gives up 4 bases and the J end 8 bases, leaving 3 bases in the junction not matched to a gene. TCRbeta CDR3 regions were amplified from genomic DNA using the immunoSEQ Assay, a bias-controlled multiplex PCR. In the authors' own workflow: Nucleated cell counts per sample were estimated from amplification of reference gene primers within the assay. To quantify the absolute abundance of each unique TCRbeta CDR3 rearrangement, sequence reads were collapsed and filtered. For each sample, productive Simpson clonality was calculated by taking the square root of Simpson's diversity index across productive rearrangements. In its TCRdb copy, this immuneACCESS table keeps in-frame sequences only and misses some clones. Where compared with another copy, unresolved V genes explain less than half of these, and the others have no known cause. V, J and clone size are taken as reported in that table, and D and trimming were inferred from the DNA itself. Within this sample are about 300,000 clones, with about 89% of them counted one time only. The top ten hold approximately 1.5% of the sample.

Points on this clone: Its antigen remains unidentified. One base away there is no much larger clone; base qualities are not given.

Samples from volunteer blood donors who had recovered from COVID-19 were contributed by a second Seattle source. Each collaborating institution followed its own protocols to collect whole blood in K2EDTA tubes. For TCRbeta analysis, collaborators shipped samples as frozen whole blood, isolated PBMCs, or DNA extracted from either of those sample types. Input material: peripheral blood. This receptor was taken from a woman between 40 and 50 years old who had recovered from COVID-19. The V gene is TRBV4-3 and the J gene is TRBJ2-1, with 9 middle bases fitting TRBD1. The CDR3 is CASSPWTGDEQFF. The base sequence is TGCGCCAGCAGCCCTTGGACAGGGGATGAGCAGTTCTTC.